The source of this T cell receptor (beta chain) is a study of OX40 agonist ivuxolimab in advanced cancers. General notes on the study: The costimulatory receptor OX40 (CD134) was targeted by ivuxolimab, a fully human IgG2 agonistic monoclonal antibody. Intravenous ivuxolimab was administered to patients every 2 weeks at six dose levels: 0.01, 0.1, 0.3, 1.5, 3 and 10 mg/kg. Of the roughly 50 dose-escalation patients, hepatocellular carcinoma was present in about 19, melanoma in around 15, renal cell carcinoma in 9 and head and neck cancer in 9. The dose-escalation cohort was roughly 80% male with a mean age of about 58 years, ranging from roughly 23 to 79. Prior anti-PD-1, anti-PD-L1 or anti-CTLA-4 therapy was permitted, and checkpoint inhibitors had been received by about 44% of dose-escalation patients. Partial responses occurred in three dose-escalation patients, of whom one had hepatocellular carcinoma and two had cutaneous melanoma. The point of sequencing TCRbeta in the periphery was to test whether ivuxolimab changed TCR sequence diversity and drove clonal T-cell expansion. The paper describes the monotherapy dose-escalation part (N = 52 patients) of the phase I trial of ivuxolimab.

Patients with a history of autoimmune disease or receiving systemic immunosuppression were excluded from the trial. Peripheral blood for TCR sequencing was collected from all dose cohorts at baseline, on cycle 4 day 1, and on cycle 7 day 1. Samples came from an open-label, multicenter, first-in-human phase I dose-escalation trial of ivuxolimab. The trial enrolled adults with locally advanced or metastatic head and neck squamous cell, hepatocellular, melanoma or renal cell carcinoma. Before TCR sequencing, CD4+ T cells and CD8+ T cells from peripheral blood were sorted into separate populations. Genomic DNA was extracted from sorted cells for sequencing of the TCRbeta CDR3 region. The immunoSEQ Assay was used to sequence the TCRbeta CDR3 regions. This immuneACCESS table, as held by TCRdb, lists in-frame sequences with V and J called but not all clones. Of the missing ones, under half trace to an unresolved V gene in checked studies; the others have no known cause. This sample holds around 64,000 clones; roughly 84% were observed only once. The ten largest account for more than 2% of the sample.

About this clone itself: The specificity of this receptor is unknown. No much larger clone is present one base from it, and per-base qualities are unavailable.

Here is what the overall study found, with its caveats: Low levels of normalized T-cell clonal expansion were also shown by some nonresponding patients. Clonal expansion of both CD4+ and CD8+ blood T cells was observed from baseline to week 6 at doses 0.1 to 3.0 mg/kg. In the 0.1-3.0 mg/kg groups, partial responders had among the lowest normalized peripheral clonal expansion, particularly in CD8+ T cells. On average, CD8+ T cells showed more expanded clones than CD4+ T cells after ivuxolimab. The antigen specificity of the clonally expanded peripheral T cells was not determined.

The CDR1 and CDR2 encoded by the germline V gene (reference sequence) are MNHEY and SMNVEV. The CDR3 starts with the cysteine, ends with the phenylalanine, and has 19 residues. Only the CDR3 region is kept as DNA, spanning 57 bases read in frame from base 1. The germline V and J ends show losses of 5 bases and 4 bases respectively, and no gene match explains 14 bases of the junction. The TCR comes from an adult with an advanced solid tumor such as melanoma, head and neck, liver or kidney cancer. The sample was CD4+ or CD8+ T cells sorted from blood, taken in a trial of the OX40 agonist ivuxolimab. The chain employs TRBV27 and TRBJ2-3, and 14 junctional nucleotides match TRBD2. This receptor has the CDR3 CASSPRKRGLAGVPDTQYF. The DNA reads TGTGCCAGCAGTCCACGGAAACGGGGACTAGCGGGAGTTCCAGATACGCAGTATTTT.